The 3 T cell receptor beta chains given below trace back to one sample, sequenced in a study of beta chain features in type 1 diabetes. The isolated RNA, all of it, was reverse transcribed, so expressed TCRB transcripts were what got sequenced. Using immunoSEQ multiplex PCR, the repertoire was profiled, and TCRdb retains in-frame clones only, with some absent. The sample has fewer than 350,000 clones, 15% to 20% seen once. The sequencing sample was made of naive CD4+ T cells from blood. The receptors here all came from a woman aged 18-29 years in good health.

The gene calls are TRBV5-1 and TRBJ1-4, with 7 bases fitting TRBD1. This CDR3 comprises 15 residues. From germline, CDR1 is SGHRS and CDR2 YFSETQ. V lost 1 base to trimming and J lost 5 bases; unmatched junction nucleotides: 5. The CDR3 reads CASSLRTGGNEKLFF. The CDR3 DNA reads TGCGCCAGCAGCTTGAGGACAGGCGGCAATGAAAAACTGTTTTTT.

The genes are TRBV30 and TRBJ2-3; weak D call: TRBD2 (7 bases). This CDR3 spans 15 amino acids. The V gene's germline CDR1 is GTSNPN and CDR2 SVGIG (reference sequence). The germline V and J ends were trimmed by 2 bases and 2 bases, with 14 bases remaining between them. As DNA, the CDR3 is TGTGCCTGGAGTAAAGGGGCGGGGGCCACAGATACGCAGTATTTT. Translated, it gives CAWSKGAGATDTQYF.

The chain carries TRBV6-5 and TRBJ1-2; no clear D gene. The V end was cut by 6 bases, the J end by 7 bases, with 15 bases between. The CDR3 covers 13 residues. The germline CDR1 and CDR2 sequences are MNHEY and SVGAGI. The CDR3 DNA is TGTGCCAGCAGAGAATCATCTATCGGTGGCTACACCTTC. Its translation: CASRESSIGGYTF.